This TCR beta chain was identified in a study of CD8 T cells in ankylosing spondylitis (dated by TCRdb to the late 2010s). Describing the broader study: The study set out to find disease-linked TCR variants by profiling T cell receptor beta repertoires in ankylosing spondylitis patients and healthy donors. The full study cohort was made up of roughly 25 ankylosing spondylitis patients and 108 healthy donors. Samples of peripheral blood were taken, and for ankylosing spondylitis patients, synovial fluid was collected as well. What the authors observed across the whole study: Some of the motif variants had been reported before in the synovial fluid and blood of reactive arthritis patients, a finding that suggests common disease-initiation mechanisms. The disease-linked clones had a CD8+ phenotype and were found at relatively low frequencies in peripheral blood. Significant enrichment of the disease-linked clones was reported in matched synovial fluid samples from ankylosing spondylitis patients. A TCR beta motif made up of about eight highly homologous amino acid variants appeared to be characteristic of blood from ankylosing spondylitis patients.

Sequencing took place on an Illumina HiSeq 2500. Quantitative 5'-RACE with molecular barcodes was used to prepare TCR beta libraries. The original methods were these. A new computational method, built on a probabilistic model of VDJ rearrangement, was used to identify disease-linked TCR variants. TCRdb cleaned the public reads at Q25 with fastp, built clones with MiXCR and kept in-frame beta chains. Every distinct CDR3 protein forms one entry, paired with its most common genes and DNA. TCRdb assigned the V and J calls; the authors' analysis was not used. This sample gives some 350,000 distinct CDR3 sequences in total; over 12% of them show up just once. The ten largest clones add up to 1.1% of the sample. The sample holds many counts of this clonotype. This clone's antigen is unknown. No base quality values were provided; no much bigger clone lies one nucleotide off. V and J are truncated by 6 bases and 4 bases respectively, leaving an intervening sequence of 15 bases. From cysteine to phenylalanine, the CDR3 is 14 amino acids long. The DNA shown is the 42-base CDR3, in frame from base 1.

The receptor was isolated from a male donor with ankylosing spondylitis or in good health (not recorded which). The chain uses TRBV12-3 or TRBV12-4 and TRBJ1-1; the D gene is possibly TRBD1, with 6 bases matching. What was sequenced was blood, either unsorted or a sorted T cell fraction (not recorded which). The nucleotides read TGTGCCAGCAGATCCGGCAGGGGAAGCACTGAAGCTTTCTTT. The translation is CASRSGRGSTEAFF.